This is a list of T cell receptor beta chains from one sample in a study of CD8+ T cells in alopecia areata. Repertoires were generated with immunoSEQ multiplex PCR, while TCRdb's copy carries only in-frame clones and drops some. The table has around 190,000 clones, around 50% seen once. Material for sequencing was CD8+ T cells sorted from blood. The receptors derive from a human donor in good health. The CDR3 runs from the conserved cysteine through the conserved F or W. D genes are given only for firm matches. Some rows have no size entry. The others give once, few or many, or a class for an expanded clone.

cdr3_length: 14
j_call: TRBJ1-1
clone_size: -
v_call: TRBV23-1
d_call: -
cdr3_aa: CASVHETQNTEAFF
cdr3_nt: TGCGCCAGCGTGCATGAAACCCAGAACACTGAAGCTTTCTTT

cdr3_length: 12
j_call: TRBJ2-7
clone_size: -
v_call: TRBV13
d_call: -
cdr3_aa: CASSLFRTEQYF
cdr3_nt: TGTGCCAGCAGCTTATTCAGGACTGAGCAGTACTTC

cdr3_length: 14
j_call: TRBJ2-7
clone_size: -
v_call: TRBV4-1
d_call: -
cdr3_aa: CASSQEYSTYEQYF
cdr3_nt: TGCGCCAGCAGCCAAGAGTATAGCACCTACGAGCAGTACTTC

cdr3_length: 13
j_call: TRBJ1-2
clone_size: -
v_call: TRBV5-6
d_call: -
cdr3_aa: CASSLGTSYGYTF
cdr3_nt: TGTGCCAGCAGCTTGGGGACAAGCTATGGCTACACCTTC

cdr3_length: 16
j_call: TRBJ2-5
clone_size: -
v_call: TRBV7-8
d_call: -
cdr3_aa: CASSLRGRENQETQYF
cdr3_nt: TGTGCCAGCAGCCTAAGGGGCAGAGAGAATCAAGAGACCCAGTACTTC

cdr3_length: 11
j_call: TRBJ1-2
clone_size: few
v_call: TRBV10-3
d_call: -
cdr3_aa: CAISELSGYTF
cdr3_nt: TGTGCCATCAGTGAACTTAGTGGCTACACCTTC

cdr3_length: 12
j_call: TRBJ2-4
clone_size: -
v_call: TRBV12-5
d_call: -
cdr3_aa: CASGSGTYIQYF
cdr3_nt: TGTGCTAGTGGCTCCGGGACATACATTCAGTACTTC

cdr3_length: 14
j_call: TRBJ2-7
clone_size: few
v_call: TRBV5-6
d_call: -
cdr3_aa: CASSLSQSSYEQYF
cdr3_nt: TGTGCCAGCAGCTTAAGTCAAAGCTCCTACGAGCAGTACTTC

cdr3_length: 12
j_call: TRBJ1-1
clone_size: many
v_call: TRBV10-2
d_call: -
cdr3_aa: CASSGGGTEAFF
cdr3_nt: TGCGCCAGCAGTGGGGGGGGCACTGAAGCTTTCTTT

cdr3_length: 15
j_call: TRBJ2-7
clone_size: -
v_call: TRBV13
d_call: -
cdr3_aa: CASSSDRGPNYEQYF
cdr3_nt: TGTGCCAGCAGTTCCGATCGAGGCCCAAACTACGAGCAGTACTTC

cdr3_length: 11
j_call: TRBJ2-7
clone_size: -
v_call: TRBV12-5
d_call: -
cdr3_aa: CASGLSQGPYF
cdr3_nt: TGTGCTAGTGGTTTGTCCCAGGGACCGTACTTC

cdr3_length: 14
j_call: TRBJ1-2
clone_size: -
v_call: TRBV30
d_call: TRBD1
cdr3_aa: CAWSDRDRDYGYTF
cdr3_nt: TGTGCCTGGAGTGACCGGGACAGGGACTATGGCTACACCTTC

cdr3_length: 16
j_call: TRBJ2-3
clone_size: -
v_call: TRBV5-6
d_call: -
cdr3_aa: CASSLGGGGPTDTQYF
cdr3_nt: TGTGCCAGCAGCCTGGGGGGCGGGGGCCCGACAGATACGCAGTATTTT

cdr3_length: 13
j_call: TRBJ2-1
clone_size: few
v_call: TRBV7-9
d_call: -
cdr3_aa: CASSLVQGHEQFF
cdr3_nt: TGTGCCAGCAGCTTGGTTCAGGGTCATGAGCAGTTCTTC

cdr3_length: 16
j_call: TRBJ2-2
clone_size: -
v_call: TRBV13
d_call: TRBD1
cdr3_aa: CASSLRTGGNTGELFF
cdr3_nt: TGTGCCAGCAGCCTAAGGACAGGGGGCAACACCGGGGAGCTGTTTTTT

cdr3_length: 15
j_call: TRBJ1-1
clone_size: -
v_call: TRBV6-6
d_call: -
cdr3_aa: CASSYPAGAQAEAFF
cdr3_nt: TGTGCCAGCAGTTACCCAGCAGGGGCGCAGGCTGAAGCTTTCTTT

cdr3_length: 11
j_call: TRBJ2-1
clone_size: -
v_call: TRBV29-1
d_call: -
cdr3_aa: CSVDRANEQFF
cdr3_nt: TGCAGCGTTGACAGGGCCAATGAGCAGTTCTTC

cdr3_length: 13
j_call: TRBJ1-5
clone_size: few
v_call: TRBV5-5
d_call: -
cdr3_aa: CASSHTSGQPQHF
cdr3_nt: TGTGCCAGCAGTCATACCTCGGGGCAGCCCCAGCATTTT

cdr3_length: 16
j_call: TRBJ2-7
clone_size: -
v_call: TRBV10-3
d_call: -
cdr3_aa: CAISDRARTGSYEQYF
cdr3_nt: TGTGCCATCAGTGACAGGGCTCGGACGGGATCCTACGAGCAGTACTTC

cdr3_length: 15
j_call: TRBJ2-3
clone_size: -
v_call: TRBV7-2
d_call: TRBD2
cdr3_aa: CASRGGLAFADTQYF
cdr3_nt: TGTGCCAGCAGGGGGGGACTAGCGTTCGCAGATACGCAGTATTTT

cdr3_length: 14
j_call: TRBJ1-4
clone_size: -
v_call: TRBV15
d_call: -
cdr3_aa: CATSRARDTQPGLF
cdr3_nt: TGTGCCACCAGCAGAGCCCGGGACACCCAACCCGGGTTGTTT

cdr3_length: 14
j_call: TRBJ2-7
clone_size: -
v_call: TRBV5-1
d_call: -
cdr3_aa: CASSPRELSYEQYF
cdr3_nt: TGCGCCAGCAGCCCGAGGGAACTCTCCTACGAGCAGTACTTC

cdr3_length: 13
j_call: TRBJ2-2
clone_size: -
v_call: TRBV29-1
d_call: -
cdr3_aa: CSVGGARGGELFF
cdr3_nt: TGCAGCGTTGGGGGCGCGAGGGGCGGGGAGCTGTTTTTT

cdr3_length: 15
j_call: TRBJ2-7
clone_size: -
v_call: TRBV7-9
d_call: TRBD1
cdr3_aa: CASSYGQAVAYEQYF
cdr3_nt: TGTGCCAGCAGTTACGGACAGGCAGTCGCCTACGAGCAGTACTTC

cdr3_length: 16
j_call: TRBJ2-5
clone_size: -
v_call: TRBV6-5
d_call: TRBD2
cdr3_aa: CASSYHPAGGQETQYF
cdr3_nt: TGTGCCAGCAGTTACCATCCAGCGGGGGGTCAAGAGACCCAGTACTTC

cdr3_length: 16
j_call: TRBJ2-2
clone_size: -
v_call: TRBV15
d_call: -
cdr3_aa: CATSRDRSGYTGELFF
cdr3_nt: TGTGCCACCAGCAGAGACAGGAGCGGTTACACCGGGGAGCTGTTTTTT

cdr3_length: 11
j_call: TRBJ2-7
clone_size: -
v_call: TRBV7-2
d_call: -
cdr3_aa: CASGEGYEQYF
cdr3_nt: TGTGCCAGCGGAGAGGGGTACGAGCAGTACTTC

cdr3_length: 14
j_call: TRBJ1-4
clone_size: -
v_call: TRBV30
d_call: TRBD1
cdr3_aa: CAWSQEGAWEKLFF
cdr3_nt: TGTGCCTGGAGTCAGGAGGGGGCTTGGGAAAAACTGTTTTTT

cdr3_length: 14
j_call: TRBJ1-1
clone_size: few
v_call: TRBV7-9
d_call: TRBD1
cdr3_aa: CASTSGGGHTEAFF
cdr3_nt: TGTGCCAGCACCTCAGGGGGGGGGCACACTGAAGCTTTCTTT

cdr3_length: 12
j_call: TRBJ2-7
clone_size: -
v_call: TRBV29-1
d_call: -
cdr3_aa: CSLRDTSYEQYF
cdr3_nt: TGCAGCCTACGGGACACCTCCTACGAGCAGTACTTC

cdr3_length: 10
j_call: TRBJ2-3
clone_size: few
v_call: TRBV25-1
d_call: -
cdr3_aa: CASTADTQYF
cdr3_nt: TGTGCCAGCACCGCGGATACGCAGTATTTT

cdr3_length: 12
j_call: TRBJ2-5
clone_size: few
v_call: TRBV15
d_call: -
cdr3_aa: CATSRDLQTQYF
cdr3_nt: TGTGCCACCAGCAGAGATCTTCAGACCCAGTACTTC

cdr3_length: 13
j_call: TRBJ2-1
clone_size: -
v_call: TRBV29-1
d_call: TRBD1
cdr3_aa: CSVAGQGEDEQFF
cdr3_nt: TGCAGCGTTGCTGGACAGGGAGAGGATGAGCAGTTCTTC

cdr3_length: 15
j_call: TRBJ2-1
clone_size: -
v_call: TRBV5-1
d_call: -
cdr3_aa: CASSPDEAPANEQFF
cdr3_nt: TGCGCCAGCAGCCCTGACGAGGCCCCTGCCAATGAGCAGTTCTTC

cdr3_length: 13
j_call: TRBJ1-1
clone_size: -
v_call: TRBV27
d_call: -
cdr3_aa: CASSLDRNTEAFF
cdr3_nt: TGTGCCAGCAGTCTGGACAGGAACACTGAAGCTTTCTTT

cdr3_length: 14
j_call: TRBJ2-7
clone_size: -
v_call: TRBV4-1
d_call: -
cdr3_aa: CASSQDSAAYEQYF
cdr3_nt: TGCGCCAGCAGCCAGGACTCAGCTGCCTACGAGCAGTACTTC